One sample yielded the 12 T cell receptor beta chains listed below, sequenced in a study of blood T cell repertoires in COVID-19. The table came from immunoSEQ multiplex PCR; TCRdb's copy has only in-frame clones and leaves some out. The sample gives 120,000 or so clones, about 85% of which show up once; 4.5% to 5% is in the top ten. Sequenced sample: peripheral blood. The receptors here all came from a human donor in a cohort sampled during active COVID-19.

The chain is built from TRBV4-1 and TRBJ1-6; perhaps TRBD1 as D (6 bases). The V gene's germline CDR1 is MGHRA and CDR2 YSYEKL. CDR3 length: 14 amino acids. Trimming took off 1 base at V and 13 bases at J, with 14 bases between the two ends. CDR3: CASSQAERGQPLHF. The CDR3 bases are TGCGCCAGCAGCCAAGCCGAGCGGGGGCAGCCCCTCCACTTT.

This chain links TRBV23-1 with TRBJ1-5; D is unresolved. TRBV23-1 is assigned to the ORF class and has an uncertain function. The V end lost 1 base, the J end lost 5 bases, and 12 bases lay between the germline ends. The CDR3 covers 15 residues. This chain's CDR3 is CASSQLVCSHQPQHF. The DNA of the CDR3 is TGCGCCAGCAGTCAATTAGTCTGTTCCCATCAGCCCCAGCATTTT.

This chain connects TRBV29-1 to TRBJ2-7; 10 bases map to TRBD2. The germline V gene has CDR1 SQVTM and CDR2 ANQGSEA. The CDR3 loop spans 13 amino acids. With 7 bases clipped from V and 3 bases from J, the junction kept 6 bases outside the gene matches. For the CDR3, the DNA is TGCAGCGCGAGCGGGAGGGCCCACTACGAGCAGTACTTC. Amino acid sequence: CSASGRAHYEQYF.

The chain is built from TRBV11-3 and TRBJ2-7; D is unclear. Trimming shortened V by 2 bases and J by 2 bases, and 7 bases separated the two germline ends. The CDR3 has 13 residues. Germline CDR1 is SGHNT and CDR2 is YENEEA. CDR3 in DNA: TGTGCCAGCAGCTTATACGCTACCTACGAGCAGTACTTC. It translates to CASSLYATYEQYF.

The chain couples TRBV5-6 to TRBJ2-1, with 7 positions matching TRBD2. The length of the CDR3 is 16 residues. CDR1 is SGHDT, CDR2 YYEEEE, per germline. The V and J ends lost 4 bases and 0 bases, in that order; junction bases with no gene match: 7. CDR3 in amino acids: CASSPGRGSSYNEQFF. DNA of the CDR3: TGTGCCAGCAGCCCCGGGCGCGGGAGCTCCTACAATGAGCAGTTCTTC. Complete variable domain (other parts from reference TRBV5-6 and TRBJ2-1): DAGVTQSPTHLIKTRGQQVTLRCSPKSGHDTVSWYQQALGQGPQFIFQYYEEEERQRGNFPDRFSGHQFPNYSSELNVNALLLGDSALYLCASSPGRGSSYNEQFFGPGTRLTVL.

V gene TRBV7-3 combines with J gene TRBJ1-2, with a tentative D call TRBD1 (6 bases). The CDR3 has 12 residues. The V end lost 8 bases, the J end lost 4 bases, and 11 bases lay between the germline ends. Germline CDR1 is SGHTA and CDR2 is FQGTGA. The CDR3 reads CASYVRGYGYTF. CDR3 sequence (DNA): TGTGCCAGCTATGTCAGGGGCTATGGCTACACCTTC.

Written as DNA, the CDR3 is TGTGCCAGCAGCTTACAGGGGGGTAGGGTAATTGATCAGCCCCAGCATTTT. Translated, it gives CASSLQGGRVIDQPQHF. V is TRBV7-2 and J is TRBJ1-5; TRBD1 matches 7 bases. This CDR3 comprises 17 residues. Unmatched junction bases numbered 12, after V lost 2 bases and J lost 5 bases. Germline V CDR1 and CDR2: SGHTA, FQGNSA.

J is TRBJ2-5 and V is TRBV19, with D maybe TRBD2 (6 bases). The germline V gene encodes CDR1 LNHDA and CDR2 SQIVND (reference sequence). The CDR3 spans 14 residues. V lost 1 base, J lost 5 bases, and 11 bases lay in between. The CDR3 nucleotides read TGTGCCAGTAGTATAGTGGCCCGGGGGGAGACCCAGTACTTC. It codes for CASSIVARGETQYF.

The CDR3 sequence is CASSSGRVNEKLFF. The CDR3 nucleotides read TGTGCCAGCAGTTCAGGGAGGGTTAATGAAAAACTGTTTTTT. The chain uses TRBV6-6 and TRBJ1-4; D is possibly TRBD1 (5 bases). Germline V gene sequence: CDR1 MNHNY, CDR2 SVGAGI (reference sequence). The germline V and J ends were trimmed by 4 bases and 4 bases, with 10 bases remaining between them. The CDR3 spans 14 residues.

The sample holds one count of this clone. The V and J genes are TRBV3-1 (or the pseudogene TRBV3-2) and TRBJ2-1, with 11 bases matching TRBD2. Germline loops: CDR1 LGHDT, CDR2 YNNKEL (reference sequence). The V segment lost 2 bases and the J segment 5 bases; nucleotides outside the gene matches: 8. This CDR3 spans 17 amino acids. CDR3: CASSQSLAGVGNNEQFF. The CDR3 region has the DNA TGTGCCAGCAGCCAATCACTAGCGGGAGTCGGTAACAATGAGCAGTTCTTC.

V and J are TRBV7-9 and TRBJ1-6; 7 nucleotides line up with TRBD1. This CDR3 contains 18 residues. V was clipped by 5 bases and J by 7 bases; unmatched bases: 17. Germline-derived CDR1 and CDR2 are SEHNR and FQNEAQ (reference sequence). The CDR3 nucleotides are TGTGCCAGCAGCCAGCGGCACGGACAGGAGTATATGAATTCACCCCTCCACTTT. Protein product: CASSQRHGQEYMNSPLHF. Combining the CDR3 with reference TRBV7-9 and TRBJ1-6 gives the whole variable domain DTGVSQNPRHKITKRGQNVTFRCDPISEHNRLYWYRQTLGQGPEFLTYFQNEAQLEKSRLLSDRFSAERPKGSFSTLEIQRTEQGDSAMYLCASSQRHGQEYMNSPLHFGNGTRLTVT.

The V call is TRBV4-3, the J call TRBJ2-6; D gene unclear. The V gene's germline CDR1 is LGHNA and CDR2 YSLEER. The CDR3 covers 16 residues. V was pared by 0 bases and J by 2 bases, with 8 bases between. The CDR3 sequence is CASSQDPSAGANVLTF. CDR3 in DNA: TGCGCCAGCAGCCAAGATCCCAGCGCTGGGGCCAACGTCCTGACTTTC.